The T cell receptor beta chain described here comes from a study of CD4+ T cells in melanoma. General study findings and limits: A reported correlation linked neoantigen-specific CD4+ T cells to CD8+, macrophage and B cell function. Diverse differentiation states were reported for melanoma neoantigen-specific CD4+ T cells.

On this clone: Its antigen remains unidentified.

Germline CDR1 reads MNHEY; CDR2 reads SMNVEV (reference sequence). Trimming shortened V by 2 bases and J by 4 bases, and 11 bases separated the two germline ends. The length of the CDR3 is 14 residues. Method: immunoSEQ multiplex PCR; TCRdb's copy keeps in-frame clones and lacks some. The sample shows 10,000 to 13,000 clones, less than 75% of them seen only once. The sequence was collected from a human donor with melanoma. The chain uses TRBV27 and TRBJ1-2, with D possibly TRBD1 on 5 matching bases. The specimen was cells from a culture (not recorded whether cultured in vitro). The CDR3 DNA sequence: TGTGCCAGCAGTTTAGGGGGTTACCCCTATGGCTACACCTTC. It translates to CASSLGGYPYGYTF.